This T cell receptor (beta chain) was documented in a study of OX40 agonist ivuxolimab in advanced cancers. The overall study: The patients got ivuxolimab, which is an agonistic anti-OX40 (CD134) antibody. Patients receiving dose escalation had hepatocellular carcinoma, melanoma, renal cell or head and neck cancer.

The trim removed 1 base at V and 9 bases at J, leaving 5 bases unmatched. This CDR3 is 14 amino acids long. From germline, CDR1 is LNHDA and CDR2 SQIVND (reference sequence). The data were produced by immunoSEQ multiplex PCR, yet TCRdb's version contains in-frame clones alone and is incomplete. The sample carries about 79,000 clones, 90% to 95% recorded once. This specimen consisted of CD4+ or CD8+ T cells sorted from blood, obtained in a trial of the OX40 agonist ivuxolimab. This receptor was obtained from an adult with an advanced solid tumor such as melanoma, head and neck, liver or kidney cancer. V and J are TRBV19 and TRBJ2-1, with 8 nucleotides matching TRBD2. This CDR3 is CASSIGTSGPEQFF. The CDR3 nucleotides are TGTGCCAGTAGTATAGGAACTAGCGGCCCTGAGCAGTTCTTC.